Below, 16 T cell receptor beta chains from the same sample are listed, as sequenced in a study of cytomegalovirus exposure and HLA in healthy donors. In the PCR, 60 Vbeta and 13 Jbeta primers were used. Libraries were prepared by immunoSEQ multiplex PCR; TCRdb keeps only in-frame clonotypes and omits some of them. This table holds roughly 100,000 clones, around 68% found once. Sequenced material: PBMCs. The receptors here all came from a human donor in good health.

This clone was detected a few times. The chain carries TRBV4-1 and TRBJ1-4, with no clear D. The CDR3 has 12 amino acids. The V gene lost 5 bases and the J gene lost 8 bases, with 9 bases spanning the gap. CDR1 is MGHRA and CDR2 is YSYEKL in the germline V gene. The CDR3 protein is CASSYGGEKLFF. CDR3 nucleotides: TGCGCCAGCAGCTATGGCGGAGAAAAACTGTTTTTT.

V and J are TRBV27 and TRBJ2-5, with D perhaps matching TRBD2 (6 bases). The CDR3 is 14 residues long. V was pared by 6 bases and J by 2 bases, with 13 bases between. Germline V gene sequence: CDR1 MNHEY, CDR2 SMNVEV (reference sequence). The CDR3 loop reads CASSELAEQETQYF. DNA for the CDR3: TGTGCCAGCAGCGAACTAGCAGAACAAGAGACCCAGTACTTC.

V is TRBV2 and J is TRBJ2-7; 7 bases are a match to TRBD2. CDR1 is SNHLY and CDR2 is FYNNEI in the germline V gene. After removal of 3 bases from V and 0 bases from J, the junction contained 5 bases not matched to a gene. This CDR3 is built from 15 residues. CDR3 DNA: TGTGCCAGCAGTGAGCCCCCGGGAGGCTCCTACGAGCAGTACTTC. It yields the protein CASSEPPGGSYEQYF.

This clone has only one observation. This chain joins TRBV27 and TRBJ1-2; 10 nucleotides match TRBD1. CDR3 length: 14 amino acids. V was clipped by 8 bases and J by 7 bases; unmatched bases: 10. CDR1 is MNHEY, CDR2 SMNVEV, per germline (reference sequence). The CDR3 DNA reads TGTGCCAGCGGGAGACAGGGGGCACACCTTGGCTACACCTTC. Amino acid sequence: CASGRQGAHLGYTF.

The genes are TRBV5-4 and TRBJ1-3; no reliable D call. This CDR3 is 16 amino acids long. Trimming removed 2 bases at V and 3 bases at J, with 15 bases between. From germline, CDR1 is SGHNT and CDR2 YYREEE (reference sequence). The CDR3 spells CASSFLFPGDGNTIYF. The CDR3 DNA is TGTGCCAGCAGCTTTTTATTCCCAGGTGATGGAAACACCATATATTTT. The variable domain in full, completed from reference TRBV5-4 and TRBJ1-3, reads ETGVTQSPTHLIKTRGQQVTLRCSSQSGHNTVSWYQQALGQGPQFIFQYYREEENGRGNFPPRFSGLQFPNYSSELNVNALELDDSALYLCASSFLFPGDGNTIYFGEGSWLTVV.

This clone was observed once. The J gene is TRBJ2-1, the V gene TRBV27, with D possibly matching TRBD2 (5 bases). CDR3 length: 13 amino acids. Trimming stripped 5 bases from V and 3 bases from J, with 8 bases between. Germline CDR1 is MNHEY and CDR2 is SMNVEV (reference sequence). The CDR3 DNA is TGTGCCAGCAGTCCGGGAATCTACAATGAGCAGTTCTTC. Its translation is CASSPGIYNEQFF.

In DNA form, the CDR3 reads TGTGCCAGCAGTGATGCCCTCAGGGGGAGTAGCAATCAGCCCCAGCATTTT. This sequence encodes CASSDALRGSSNQPQHF. The gene calls are TRBV6-1 and TRBJ1-5; 7 nucleotides agree with TRBD1. This CDR3 spans 17 amino acids. With V trimmed by 3 bases and J by 0 bases, 8 bases remained unmatched. Per germline, CDR1 MNHNS and CDR2 SASEGT.

The chain links TRBV28 to TRBJ1-5, with 10 bases aligning to TRBD1. V was clipped by 5 bases and J by 4 bases; unmatched bases: 14. This CDR3 is 18 amino acids long. Germline V CDR1 and CDR2: MDHEN, SYDVKM. CDR3 coding DNA: TGTGCCAGCAGTCCCTCATCCCGGGACAGGGGCTTGAATCAGCCCCAGCATTTT. Encoded protein: CASSPSSRDRGLNQPQHF. The whole variable domain, remainder taken from reference TRBV28 and TRBJ1-5, is DVKVTQSSRYLVKRTGEKVFLECVQDMDHENMFWYRQDPGLGLRLIYFSYDVKMKEKGDIPEGYSVSREKKERFSLILESASTNQTSMYLCASSPSSRDRGLNQPQHFGDGTRLSIL.

This chain uses TRBV5-1 with TRBJ2-3, with TRBD2 matching 8 bases. After removal of 3 bases from V and 3 bases from J, the junction contained 15 bases not matched to a gene. Germline CDR1 is SGHRS and CDR2 is YFSETQ. This CDR3 has 18 residues. The CDR3 loop reads CASSYGTRGIRLTDTQYF. CDR3 nucleotide sequence: TGCGCCAGCAGCTACGGGACTAGGGGGATTCGGCTTACAGATACGCAGTATTTT.

The rearrangement joins TRBV6-5 to TRBJ2-1; D may be TRBD1 (5 bases). The length of the CDR3 is 13 residues. In germline, CDR1 is MNHEY, CDR2 SVGAGI. The V gene lost 6 bases and the J gene lost 6 bases, with 12 bases spanning the gap. CDR3 in DNA: TGTGCCAGCAGGGTGGGGCTCTTCAATGAGCAGTTCTTC. Translation: CASRVGLFNEQFF.

The V and J genes are TRBV13 and TRBJ2-1; 7 positions agree with TRBD2. After removal of 1 base from V and 6 bases from J, the junction contained 18 bases not matched to a gene. The CDR3 sequence is 19 residues long. Germline values: CDR1 PRHDT, CDR2 FYEKMQ (reference sequence). The CDR3 DNA sequence: TGTGCCAGCAGCTTAGAACAGTCGTGGCAGGGCCCGGGGGGCAATGAGCAGTTCTTC. This sequence encodes CASSLEQSWQGPGGNEQFF.

This clone was observed a handful of times. The chain uses TRBV2 and TRBJ2-7, with D perhaps matching TRBD2 (5 bases). V was shortened by 9 bases and J by 7 bases, with 37 bases between the two germline ends. The CDR3 spans 19 residues. CDR1 and CDR2 (germline): SNHLY, FYNNEI. The CDR3 bases are TGTGCCAGTACTGAGCTAGAGGGCCTATCTCGGGAATCCAAACGGGAGCAGTACTTC. The encoded protein is CASTELEGLSRESKREQYF.

The chain combines TRBV28 with TRBJ2-3; 10 positions agree with TRBD2. The CDR3 spans 19 residues. With 6 bases clipped from V and 2 bases from J, the junction kept 17 bases outside the gene matches. The germline gives CDR1 MDHEN, CDR2 SYDVKM. This CDR3 reads CASSIQGIGLADYTDTQYF. DNA for the CDR3: TGTGCCAGCAGCATACAGGGGATCGGACTAGCGGACTACACAGATACGCAGTATTTT.

The rearrangement uses TRBV28 and TRBJ2-1; the match to TRBD2 covers 10 bases. From germline, CDR1 is MDHEN and CDR2 SYDVKM. This CDR3 is built from 14 residues. J was trimmed by 6 bases and V by 5 bases; bases with no gene match: 4. The CDR3 region is CASSRSSGSNEQFF. Written as DNA, the CDR3 is TGTGCCAGCAGTCGATCTAGCGGGAGCAATGAGCAGTTCTTC.

The V gene is TRBV5-4, the J gene TRBJ2-5; 7 nucleotides agree with TRBD2. Germline CDR1 and CDR2: SGHNT and YYREEE (reference sequence). V shed 0 bases and J 4 bases; nucleotides not matched to a gene: 3. CDR3 length equals 14 residues. The CDR3 sequence is CASSLGGLLETQYF. The DNA for the CDR3 is TGTGCCAGCAGCTTGGGGGGACTACTAGAGACCCAGTACTTC.

The chain carries TRBV2 and TRBJ2-2; the D gene is possibly TRBD2 (7 bases). With 4 bases removed from V and 4 bases from J, the gap between germline ends came to 19 bases. Germline V gives CDR1 SNHLY, CDR2 FYNNEI. The CDR3 sequence is 17 residues long. Here the CDR3 reads CASSAYLGGASTGELFF. As DNA, the CDR3 is TGTGCCAGCAGTGCCTACCTTGGGGGGGCTAGCACCGGGGAGCTGTTTTTT.